Reported below is one T cell receptor (beta chain). The record originates from a study of neoadjuvant anti-PD-1 for oral cavity cancer. Generated by immunoSEQ multiplex PCR, the TCRdb table keeps only in-frame clones and is missing some. The sample contains approximately 37,000 clones, 85% to 90% of which appear only once. The trim removed 6 bases at V and 0 bases at J, leaving 7 bases unmatched. Per the germline V gene, CDR1 is SGHTA and CDR2 is FQGNSA. This CDR3 spans 16 amino acids. Source: PBMCs, taken before nivolumab (anti-PD-1) treatment. This clonotype was sampled from a person aged 40 to 85 with oral cavity squamous cell carcinoma. The V call is TRBV7-2, the J call TRBJ2-7; TRBD2 aligns across 11 bases. The CDR3 sequence: CASSRTSGYSSYEQYF. As DNA, the CDR3 is TGTGCCAGCAGTCGGACTAGCGGGTACAGCTCCTACGAGCAGTACTTC.